The rows below give T cell receptor beta chains drawn from one sample of a study of blood T cell repertoires in COVID-19. Libraries were prepared by immunoSEQ multiplex PCR; TCRdb keeps only in-frame clonotypes and omits some of them. The sample includes about 94,000 clones, roughly four fifths of them seen just once. Source material: peripheral blood. The receptors stem from a man in his fifties or sixties with acute or convalescent COVID-19. The CDR3 runs from the conserved cysteine through the conserved F or W. Fields, in order: J gene, V gene, D gene, CDR3 protein. The D gene is left open where the match is weak.

J gene: TRBJ1-3; V gene: TRBV29-1; D gene: NA; CDR3 protein: CSVEDSFSGNTIYF
J gene: TRBJ2-1; V gene: TRBV14; D gene: TRBD2; CDR3 protein: CASSQERSGGAYNEQFF
J gene: TRBJ1-1; V gene: TRBV7-2; D gene: NA; CDR3 protein: CASSFRAGFENTEAFF
J gene: TRBJ2-1; V gene: TRBV7-2; D gene: NA; CDR3 protein: CASSLAAISNEQFF
J gene: TRBJ1-1; V gene: TRBV2; D gene: NA; CDR3 protein: CASMTGLTSGTEAFF
J gene: TRBJ2-5; V gene: TRBV5-1; D gene: NA; CDR3 protein: CASSLGERRTQYF
J gene: TRBJ2-3; V gene: TRBV24-1; D gene: NA; CDR3 protein: CATSDLQAGSFSTDTQYF
J gene: TRBJ2-2; V gene: TRBV5-1; D gene: NA; CDR3 protein: CASSFWAGANTGELFF
J gene: TRBJ2-2; V gene: TRBV24-1; D gene: NA; CDR3 protein: CATSDLPEANTGELFF
J gene: TRBJ1-1; V gene: TRBV29-1; D gene: NA; CDR3 protein: CSVRGGRNTEAFF
J gene: TRBJ1-2; V gene: TRBV9; D gene: TRBD1; CDR3 protein: CASSGTGEAYGYTF
J gene: TRBJ1-1; V gene: TRBV7-2; D gene: NA; CDR3 protein: CASTLGGYMNTEAFF
J gene: TRBJ2-7; V gene: TRBV2; D gene: NA; CDR3 protein: CASSTGRETYEQYF
J gene: TRBJ1-2; V gene: TRBV30; D gene: NA; CDR3 protein: CAWYHPSRGPWGYTF
J gene: TRBJ2-5; V gene: TRBV7-3; D gene: TRBD2; CDR3 protein: CASSPGRRGAGETQYF
J gene: TRBJ2-5; V gene: TRBV5-4; D gene: NA; CDR3 protein: CASSSNRDISQGTQYF
J gene: TRBJ2-7; V gene: TRBV3-1/TRBV3-2; D gene: TRBD1; CDR3 protein: CASSPGQGYEQYF
J gene: TRBJ2-1; V gene: TRBV4-1; D gene: NA; CDR3 protein: CASSQDQQGYMYNEQFF
J gene: TRBJ2-4; V gene: TRBV19; D gene: TRBD2; CDR3 protein: CASSIVTSGGAGNIQYF
J gene: TRBJ1-2; V gene: TRBV29-1; D gene: NA; CDR3 protein: CSVHQRGYGYTF
J gene: TRBJ2-4; V gene: TRBV5-6; D gene: NA; CDR3 protein: CASSLAPGLAKNIQYF
J gene: TRBJ1-1; V gene: TRBV29-1; D gene: NA; CDR3 protein: CSVAGRKAGTEAFF
J gene: TRBJ1-2; V gene: TRBV19; D gene: TRBD1; CDR3 protein: CASSMGPQGAGGYTF
J gene: TRBJ1-4; V gene: TRBV30; D gene: TRBD1; CDR3 protein: CAWRFDRGANEKLFF
J gene: TRBJ1-2; V gene: TRBV6-6; D gene: TRBD1; CDR3 protein: CASSRDSGNYGYTF
J gene: TRBJ1-2; V gene: TRBV25-1; D gene: NA; CDR3 protein: CASSEYGANYGYTF
J gene: TRBJ2-1; V gene: TRBV10-3; D gene: TRBD1; CDR3 protein: CAISVGGTGFNEQFF
J gene: TRBJ1-5; V gene: TRBV6-1; D gene: NA; CDR3 protein: CASSEGGPGGNQPQHF
J gene: TRBJ2-1; V gene: TRBV4-3; D gene: TRBD2; CDR3 protein: CASSQAAGSNEQFF
J gene: TRBJ2-1; V gene: TRBV11-3; D gene: TRBD1; CDR3 protein: CASSLGQGDEQFF
J gene: TRBJ2-7; V gene: TRBV2; D gene: TRBD1; CDR3 protein: CASKDRDIYEQYF
J gene: TRBJ1-1; V gene: TRBV2; D gene: NA; CDR3 protein: CASTLSEAGTEAFF
J gene: TRBJ1-4; V gene: TRBV5-6; D gene: TRBD1; CDR3 protein: CASSLNRDRDINEKLFF
J gene: TRBJ2-7; V gene: TRBV6-2/TRBV6-3; D gene: TRBD1; CDR3 protein: CASSYPTGTYEQYF
J gene: TRBJ2-2; V gene: TRBV10-3; D gene: NA; CDR3 protein: CAISDRETNTGELFF
J gene: TRBJ1-1; V gene: TRBV9; D gene: NA; CDR3 protein: CASSVDFRTEAFF
J gene: TRBJ1-2; V gene: TRBV27; D gene: NA; CDR3 protein: CASSLYGRADGYTF
J gene: TRBJ2-2; V gene: TRBV2; D gene: NA; CDR3 protein: CASSEARGQGIGELFF
J gene: TRBJ2-1; V gene: TRBV2; D gene: NA; CDR3 protein: CASSVNEQFF
J gene: TRBJ2-7; V gene: TRBV11-1; D gene: TRBD2; CDR3 protein: CASSGAGGYEQYF
J gene: TRBJ1-3; V gene: TRBV30; D gene: TRBD1; CDR3 protein: CAWNPGQAGNTIYF
J gene: TRBJ2-1; V gene: TRBV7-9; D gene: NA; CDR3 protein: CASSHYNYNEQFF
J gene: TRBJ2-3; V gene: TRBV24-1; D gene: NA; CDR3 protein: CATSDSRPGEADTQYF
J gene: TRBJ1-1; V gene: TRBV9; D gene: NA; CDR3 protein: CASSPEGEAFF
J gene: TRBJ1-2; V gene: TRBV28; D gene: NA; CDR3 protein: CASSFSQGNYGYTF
J gene: TRBJ2-3; V gene: TRBV9; D gene: TRBD1; CDR3 protein: CASSADRVFADTQYF
J gene: TRBJ1-6; V gene: TRBV6-5; D gene: NA; CDR3 protein: CASSYGSSYNSPLHF
J gene: TRBJ1-2; V gene: TRBV10-3; D gene: NA; CDR3 protein: CAISESTREVYSGNYGYTF
J gene: TRBJ1-1; V gene: TRBV7-9; D gene: NA; CDR3 protein: CASREGFTEAFF
J gene: TRBJ2-7; V gene: TRBV14; D gene: NA; CDR3 protein: CASSQGLGAASYEQYF
J gene: TRBJ2-5; V gene: TRBV24-1; D gene: TRBD1; CDR3 protein: CATVDRGPETQYF
J gene: TRBJ2-7; V gene: TRBV5-1; D gene: TRBD1; CDR3 protein: CASSGQASSYEQYF
J gene: TRBJ1-6; V gene: TRBV19; D gene: NA; CDR3 protein: CASKAGFNSPLHF
J gene: TRBJ2-5; V gene: TRBV25-1; D gene: NA; CDR3 protein: CASRETGPETQYF